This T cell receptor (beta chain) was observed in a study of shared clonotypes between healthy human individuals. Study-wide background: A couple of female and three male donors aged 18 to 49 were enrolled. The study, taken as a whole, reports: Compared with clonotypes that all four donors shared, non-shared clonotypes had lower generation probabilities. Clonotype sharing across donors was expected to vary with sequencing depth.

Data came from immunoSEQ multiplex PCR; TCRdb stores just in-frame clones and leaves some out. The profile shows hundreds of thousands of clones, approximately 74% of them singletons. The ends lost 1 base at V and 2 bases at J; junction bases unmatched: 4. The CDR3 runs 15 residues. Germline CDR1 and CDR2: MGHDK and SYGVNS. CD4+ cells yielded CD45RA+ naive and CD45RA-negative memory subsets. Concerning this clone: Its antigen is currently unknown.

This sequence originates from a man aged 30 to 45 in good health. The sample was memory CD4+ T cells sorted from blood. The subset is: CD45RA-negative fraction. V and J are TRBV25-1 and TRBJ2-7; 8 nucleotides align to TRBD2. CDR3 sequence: CASSEFGGGPYEQYF. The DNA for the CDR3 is TGTGCCAGCAGTGAATTTGGCGGGGGGCCCTACGAGCAGTACTTC.